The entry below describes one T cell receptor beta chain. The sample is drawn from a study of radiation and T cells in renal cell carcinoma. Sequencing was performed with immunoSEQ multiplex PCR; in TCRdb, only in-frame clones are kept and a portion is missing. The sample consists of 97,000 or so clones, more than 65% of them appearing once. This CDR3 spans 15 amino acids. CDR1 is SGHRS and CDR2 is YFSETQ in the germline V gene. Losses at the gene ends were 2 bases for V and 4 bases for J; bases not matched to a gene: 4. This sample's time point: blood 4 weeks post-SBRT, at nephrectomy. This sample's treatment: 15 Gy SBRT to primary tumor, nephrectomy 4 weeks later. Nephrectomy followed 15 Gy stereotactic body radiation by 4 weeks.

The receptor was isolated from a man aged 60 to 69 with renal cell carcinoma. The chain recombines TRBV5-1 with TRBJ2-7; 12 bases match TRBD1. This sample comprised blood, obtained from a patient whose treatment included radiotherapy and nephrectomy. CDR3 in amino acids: CASSFGTGGSYEQYF. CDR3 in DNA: TGCGCCAGCAGCTTCGGGACAGGGGGCTCGTACGAGCAGTACTTC. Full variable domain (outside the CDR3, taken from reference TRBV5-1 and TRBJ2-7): KAGVTQTPRYLIKTRGQQVTLSCSPISGHRSVSWYQQTPGQGLQFLFEYFSETQRNKGNFPGRFSGRQFSNSRSEMNVSTLELGDSALYLCASSFGTGGSYEQYFGPGTRLTVT.